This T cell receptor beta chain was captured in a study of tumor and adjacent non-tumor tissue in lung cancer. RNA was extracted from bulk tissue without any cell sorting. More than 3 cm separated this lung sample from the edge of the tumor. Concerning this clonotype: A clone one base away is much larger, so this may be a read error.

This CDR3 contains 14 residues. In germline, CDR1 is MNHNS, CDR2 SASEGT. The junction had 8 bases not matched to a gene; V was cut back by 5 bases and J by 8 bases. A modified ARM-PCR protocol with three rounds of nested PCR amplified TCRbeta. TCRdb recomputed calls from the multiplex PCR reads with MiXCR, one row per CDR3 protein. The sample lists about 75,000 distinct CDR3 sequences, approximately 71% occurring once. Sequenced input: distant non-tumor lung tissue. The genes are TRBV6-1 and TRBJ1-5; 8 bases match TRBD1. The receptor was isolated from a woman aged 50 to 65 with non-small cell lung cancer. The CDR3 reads CASSPDRAIKPQHF. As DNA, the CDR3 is TGTGCCAGCAGTCCGGACAGGGCGATAAAGCCCCAGCATTTT.